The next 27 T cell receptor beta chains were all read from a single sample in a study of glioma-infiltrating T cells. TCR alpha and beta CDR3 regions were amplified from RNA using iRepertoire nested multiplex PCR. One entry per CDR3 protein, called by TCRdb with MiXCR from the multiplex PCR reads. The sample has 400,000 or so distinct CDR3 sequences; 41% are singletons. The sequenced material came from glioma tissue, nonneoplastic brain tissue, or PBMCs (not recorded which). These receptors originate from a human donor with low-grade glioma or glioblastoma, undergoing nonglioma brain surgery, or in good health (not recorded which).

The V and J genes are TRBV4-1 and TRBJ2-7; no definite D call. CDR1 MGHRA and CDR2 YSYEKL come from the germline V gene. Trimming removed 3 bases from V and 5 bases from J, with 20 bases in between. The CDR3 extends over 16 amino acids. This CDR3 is CASSQNPGSPPDEQYF. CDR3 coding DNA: TGCGCCAGCAGCCAGAATCCCGGGTCCCCGCCCGACGAGCAGTACTTC.

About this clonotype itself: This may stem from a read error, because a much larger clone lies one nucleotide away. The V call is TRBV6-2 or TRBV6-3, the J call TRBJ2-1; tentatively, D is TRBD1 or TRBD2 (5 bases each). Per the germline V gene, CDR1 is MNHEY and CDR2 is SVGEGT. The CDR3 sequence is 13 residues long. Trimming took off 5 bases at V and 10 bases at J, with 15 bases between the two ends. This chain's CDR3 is CASSRDAGYEQFF. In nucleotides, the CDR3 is TGTGCCAGCAGTCGGGACGCCGGATACGAGCAGTTCTTC.

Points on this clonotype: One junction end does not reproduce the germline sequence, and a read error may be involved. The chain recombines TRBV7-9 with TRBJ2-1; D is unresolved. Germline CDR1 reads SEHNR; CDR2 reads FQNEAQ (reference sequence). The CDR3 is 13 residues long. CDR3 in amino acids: CASSLGLLNEQFF. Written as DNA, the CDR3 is TGTGCCAGCAGTTTAGGCTTGTTAAATGAGCAGTTCTTC.

CDR3: CATSPGGLTLYGYTF. The CDR3 nucleotides read TGTGCCACCAGTCCCGGGGGCCTCACCCTCTATGGCTACACCTTC. The chain recombines TRBV15 with TRBJ1-2, with a tentative D call TRBD1 (6 bases). Germline lookup yields CDR1 LNHNV and CDR2 YYDKDF (reference sequence). V lost 6 bases and J 4 bases, leaving 18 bases between the germline ends. This CDR3 has 15 amino acids.

CDR3 in DNA: TGTGCCAGCAGCTTGGGGGAGGGTTCCTACGAGCAGTACTTC. Protein product: CASSLGEGSYEQYF. V and J are TRBV7-6 and TRBJ2-7, with TRBD2 matching 7 bases. Germline V gene sequence: CDR1 SGHVS, CDR2 FNYEAQ. V was pared by 3 bases and J by 1 base, with 3 bases of the junction left unmatched. The CDR3 length is 14 residues.

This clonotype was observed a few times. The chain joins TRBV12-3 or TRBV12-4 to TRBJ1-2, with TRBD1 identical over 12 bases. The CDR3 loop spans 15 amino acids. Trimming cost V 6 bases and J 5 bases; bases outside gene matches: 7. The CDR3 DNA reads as TGTGCCAGCAGCCCCGGGACAGGGGGCCGGTATGGCTACACCTTC. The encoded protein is CASSPGTGGRYGYTF.

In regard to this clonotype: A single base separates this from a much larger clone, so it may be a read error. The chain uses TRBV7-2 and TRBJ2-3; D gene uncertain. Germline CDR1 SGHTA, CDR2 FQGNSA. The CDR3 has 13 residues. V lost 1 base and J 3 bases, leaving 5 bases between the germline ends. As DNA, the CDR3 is TGTGCCAGCAGCTTAGTGCATACAGATACGCAGTATTTT. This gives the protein CASSLVHTDTQYF. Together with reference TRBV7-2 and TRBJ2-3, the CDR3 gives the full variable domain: GAGVSQSPSNKVTEKGKDVELRCDPISGHTALYWYRQSLGQGLEFLIYFQGNSAPDKSGLPSDRFSAERTGGSVSTLTIQRTQQEDSAVYLCASSLVHTDTQYFGPGTRLTVL.

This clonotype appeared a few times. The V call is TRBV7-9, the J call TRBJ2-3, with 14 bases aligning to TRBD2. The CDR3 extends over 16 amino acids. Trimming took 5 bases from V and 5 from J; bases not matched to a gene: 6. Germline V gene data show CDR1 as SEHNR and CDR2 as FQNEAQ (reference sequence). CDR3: CASSPTSGRAEDTQYF. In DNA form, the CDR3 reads TGTGCCAGCAGCCCGACTAGCGGGAGGGCCGAAGATACGCAGTATTTT.

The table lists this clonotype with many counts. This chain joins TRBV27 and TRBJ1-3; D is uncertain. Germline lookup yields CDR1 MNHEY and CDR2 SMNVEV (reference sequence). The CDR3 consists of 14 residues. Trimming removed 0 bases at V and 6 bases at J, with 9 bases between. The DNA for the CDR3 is TGTGCCAGCAGTTTATCTCCCCTTTCAAACACCATATATTTT. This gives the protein CASSLSPLSNTIYF.

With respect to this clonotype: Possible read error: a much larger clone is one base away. CDR3 loop: CSAREDRGSNEQFF. The DNA of the CDR3 is TGCAGTGCTAGAGAAGACAGGGGGTCCAATGAGCAGTTCTTC. This chain joins TRBV20-1 and TRBJ2-1, with 9 bases lining up with TRBD1. Trimming took 0 bases from V and 6 from J; bases not matched to a gene: 3. The CDR3 consists of 14 residues. The germline V gene has CDR1 DFQATT and CDR2 SNEGSKA (reference sequence).

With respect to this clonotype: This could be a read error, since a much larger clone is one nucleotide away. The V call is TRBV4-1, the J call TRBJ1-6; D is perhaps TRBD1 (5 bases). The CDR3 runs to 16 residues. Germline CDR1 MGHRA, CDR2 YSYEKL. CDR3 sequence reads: CASCQENGPGRSPLHF. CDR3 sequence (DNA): TGCGCCAGCTGCCAAGAAAACGGGCCAGGGCGATCACCCCTCCACTTT.

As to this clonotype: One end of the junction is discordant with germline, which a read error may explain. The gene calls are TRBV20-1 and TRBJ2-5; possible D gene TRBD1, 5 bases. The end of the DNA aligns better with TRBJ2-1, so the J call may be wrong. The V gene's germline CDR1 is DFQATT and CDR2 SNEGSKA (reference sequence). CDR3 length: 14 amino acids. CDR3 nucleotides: TGCAGTGCTAGGAAGGGGTACTCCTACAGTGAGCAGTTCTTC. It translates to CSARKGYSYSEQFF.

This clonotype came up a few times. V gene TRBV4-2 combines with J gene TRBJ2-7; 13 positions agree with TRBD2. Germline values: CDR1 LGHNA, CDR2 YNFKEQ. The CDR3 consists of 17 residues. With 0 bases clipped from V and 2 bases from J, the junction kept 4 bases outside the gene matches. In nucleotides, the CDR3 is TGTGCCAGCAGCCAAGAATGGGGGACTAGCGGGACCTACGAGCAGTACTTC. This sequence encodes CASSQEWGTSGTYEQYF.

The CDR3 is CASTTRTGGAADTQYF. The CDR3 nucleotides read TGTGCCAGCACCACAAGAACGGGAGGTGCGGCAGATACGCAGTATTTT. The rearrangement joins TRBV7-9 to TRBJ2-3; 7 nucleotides align to TRBD2. Germline lookup yields CDR1 SEHNR and CDR2 FQNEAQ (reference sequence). The CDR3 has 16 residues. Unmatched junction bases numbered 14, after V lost 7 bases and J lost 4 bases.

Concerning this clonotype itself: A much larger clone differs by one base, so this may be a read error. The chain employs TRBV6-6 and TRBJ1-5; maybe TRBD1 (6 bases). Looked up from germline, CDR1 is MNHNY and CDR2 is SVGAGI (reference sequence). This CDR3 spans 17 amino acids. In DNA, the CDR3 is TGTGCCAGCAGTTTACAGGGTGGGGCAGGGAGCAGTCAGCCCCAGCATTTT. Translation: CASSLQGGAGSSQPQHF.

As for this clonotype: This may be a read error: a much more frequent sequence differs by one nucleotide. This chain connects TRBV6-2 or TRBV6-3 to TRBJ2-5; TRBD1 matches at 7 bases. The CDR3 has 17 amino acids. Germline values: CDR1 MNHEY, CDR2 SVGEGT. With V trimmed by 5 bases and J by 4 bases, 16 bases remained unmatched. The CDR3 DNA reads TGTGCCAGCAGTACCTCGAGGGGGCGGCCTATAGGAGAGACCCAGTACTTC. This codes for CASSTSRGRPIGETQYF.

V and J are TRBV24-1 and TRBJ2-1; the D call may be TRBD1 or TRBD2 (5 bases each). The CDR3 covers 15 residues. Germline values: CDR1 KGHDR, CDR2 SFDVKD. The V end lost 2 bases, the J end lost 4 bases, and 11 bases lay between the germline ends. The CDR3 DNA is TGTGCCACCAGTGATTCTGGGGGAGATTACAATGAGCAGTTCTTC. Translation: CATSDSGGDYNEQFF.

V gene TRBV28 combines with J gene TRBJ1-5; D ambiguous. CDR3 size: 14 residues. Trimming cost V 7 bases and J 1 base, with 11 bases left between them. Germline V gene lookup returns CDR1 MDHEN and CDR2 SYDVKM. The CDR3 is CASNPLGSNQPQHF. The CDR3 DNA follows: TGTGCCAGCAATCCGCTAGGCAGCAATCAGCCCCAGCATTTT. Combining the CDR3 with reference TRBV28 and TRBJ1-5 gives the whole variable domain DVKVTQSSRYLVKRTGEKVFLECVQDMDHENMFWYRQDPGLGLRLIYFSYDVKMKEKGDIPEGYSVSREKKERFSLILESASTNQTSMYLCASNPLGSNQPQHFGDGTRLSIL.

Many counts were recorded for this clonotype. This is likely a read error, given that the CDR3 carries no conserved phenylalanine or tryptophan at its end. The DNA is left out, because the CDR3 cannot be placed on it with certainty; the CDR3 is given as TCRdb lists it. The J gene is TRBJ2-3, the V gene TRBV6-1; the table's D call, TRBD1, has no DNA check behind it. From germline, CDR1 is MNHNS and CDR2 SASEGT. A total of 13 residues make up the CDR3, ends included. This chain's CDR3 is CASSDRDRGPFYV.

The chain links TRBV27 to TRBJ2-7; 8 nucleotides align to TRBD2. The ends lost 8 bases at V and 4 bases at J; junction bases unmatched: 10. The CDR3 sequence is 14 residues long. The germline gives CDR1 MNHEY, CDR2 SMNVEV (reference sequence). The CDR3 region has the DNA TGTGCCAGCCCAGCGGGCGGGAGGCGTTACGAGCAGTACTTC. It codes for CASPAGGRRYEQYF.

This CDR3 is CASSRKGHVPLAGVTSEQFF. CDR3 in DNA: TGTGCCAGCAGTAGAAAAGGACATGTCCCGCTAGCGGGAGTTACTAGTGAGCAGTTCTTC. J is TRBJ2-1 and V is TRBV12-3 or TRBV12-4, with 10 bases fitting TRBD2. The CDR3 covers 20 residues. The V and J ends lost 5 bases and 9 bases, in that order; junction bases with no gene match: 25.

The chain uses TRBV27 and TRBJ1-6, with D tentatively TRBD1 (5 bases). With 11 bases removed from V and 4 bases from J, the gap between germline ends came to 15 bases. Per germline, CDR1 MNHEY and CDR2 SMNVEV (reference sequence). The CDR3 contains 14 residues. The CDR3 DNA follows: TGTGCCTCGCGGGGACGTATTTATAATTCACCCCTCCACTTT. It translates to CASRGRIYNSPLHF.

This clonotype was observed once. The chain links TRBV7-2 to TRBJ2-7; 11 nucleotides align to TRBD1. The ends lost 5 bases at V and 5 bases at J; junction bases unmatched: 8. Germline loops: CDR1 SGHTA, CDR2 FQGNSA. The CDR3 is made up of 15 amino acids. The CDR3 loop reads CASSLQDRGPHEQYF. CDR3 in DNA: TGTGCCAGCAGCCTCCAGGACAGGGGGCCCCACGAGCAGTACTTC.

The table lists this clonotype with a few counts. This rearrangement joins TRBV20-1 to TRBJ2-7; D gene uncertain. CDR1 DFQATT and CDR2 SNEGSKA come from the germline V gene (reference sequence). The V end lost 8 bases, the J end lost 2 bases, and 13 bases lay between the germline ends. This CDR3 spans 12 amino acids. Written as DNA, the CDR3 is TGCAGTTCCCCCGGGCCGGCCTACGAGCAGTACTTC. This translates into CSSPGPAYEQYF.

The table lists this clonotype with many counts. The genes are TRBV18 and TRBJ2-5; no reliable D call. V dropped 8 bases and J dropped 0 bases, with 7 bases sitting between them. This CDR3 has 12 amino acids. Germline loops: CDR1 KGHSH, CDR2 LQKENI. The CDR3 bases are TGTGCCAGCAGTCCCAACCAAGAGACCCAGTACTTC. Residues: CASSPNQETQYF. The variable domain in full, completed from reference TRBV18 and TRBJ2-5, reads NAGVMQNPRHLVRRRGQEARLRCSPMKGHSHVYWYRQLPEEGLKFMVYLQKENIIDESGMPKERFSAEFPKEGPSILRIQQVVRGDSAAYFCASSPNQETQYFGPGTRLLVL.

This chain's CDR3 is CASSQEHGVSRPLNYGYTF. CDR3 nucleotide sequence: TGTGCCAGCAGCCAAGAGCACGGGGTAAGCCGCCCCTTAAACTATGGCTACACCTTC. The V and J genes are TRBV4-2 and TRBJ1-2; D unclear. The V and J ends lost 0 bases and 2 bases respectively, with 22 bases between them. Germline V gene sequence: CDR1 LGHNA, CDR2 YNFKEQ. The CDR3 extends over 19 amino acids.

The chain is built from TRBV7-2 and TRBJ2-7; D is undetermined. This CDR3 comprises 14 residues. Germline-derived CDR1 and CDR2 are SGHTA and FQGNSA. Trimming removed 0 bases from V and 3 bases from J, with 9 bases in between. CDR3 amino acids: CASSLASIRYEQYF. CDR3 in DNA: TGTGCCAGCAGCTTAGCCTCGATCCGCTACGAGCAGTACTTC.